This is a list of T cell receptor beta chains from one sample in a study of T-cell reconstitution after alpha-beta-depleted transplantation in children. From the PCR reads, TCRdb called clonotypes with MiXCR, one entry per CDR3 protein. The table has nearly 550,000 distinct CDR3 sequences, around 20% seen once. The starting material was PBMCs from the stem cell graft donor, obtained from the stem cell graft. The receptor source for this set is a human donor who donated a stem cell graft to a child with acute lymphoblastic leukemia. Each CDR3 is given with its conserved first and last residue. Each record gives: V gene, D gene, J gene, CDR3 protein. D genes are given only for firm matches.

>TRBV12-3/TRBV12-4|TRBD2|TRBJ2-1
CASSFVAGSYNEQFF
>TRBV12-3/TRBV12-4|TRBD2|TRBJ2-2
CASSLAGTNTGELFF
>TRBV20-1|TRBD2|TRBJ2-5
CSASGRTSETQYF
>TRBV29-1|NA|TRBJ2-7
CSVAAPGDYEQYF
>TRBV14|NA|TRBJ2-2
CASSQGSGPSTGELFF
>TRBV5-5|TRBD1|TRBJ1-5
CASSLNPQTGQGQPQHF
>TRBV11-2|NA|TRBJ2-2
CASSSTSSGELFF
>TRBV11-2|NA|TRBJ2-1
CASSLGGSRSRTNEQFF
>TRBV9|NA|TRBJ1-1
CASSVAVTNTEAFF
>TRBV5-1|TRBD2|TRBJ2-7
CASSPGGLAGSYEQYF
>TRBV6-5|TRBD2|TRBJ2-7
CASRSTSGLSYEQYF
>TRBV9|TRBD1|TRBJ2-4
CASSLGGQGASLAKNIQYF
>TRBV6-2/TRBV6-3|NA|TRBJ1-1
CASSYSSENTEAFF
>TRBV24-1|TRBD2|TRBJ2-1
CATSISGTDNEQFF
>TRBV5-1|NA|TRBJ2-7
CASSLGGAAYEQYF
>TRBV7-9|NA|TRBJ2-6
CASSLVTYSGANVLTF
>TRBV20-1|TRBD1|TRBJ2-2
CSAKHSNPGQGALLNTGELFF
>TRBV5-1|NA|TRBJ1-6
CASSLGQELNSPLHF
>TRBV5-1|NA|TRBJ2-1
CASSHQRAPSHYNEQFF
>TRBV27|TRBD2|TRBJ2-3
CASSLRLAVGDTQYF
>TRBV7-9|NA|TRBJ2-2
CASSSPSTGRRIGELFF
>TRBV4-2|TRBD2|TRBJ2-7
CASSLGGTSGTPGHEQYF
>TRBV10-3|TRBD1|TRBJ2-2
CAIKGQGDFANTGELFF
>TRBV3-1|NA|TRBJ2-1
CASSLGHLNEQFF
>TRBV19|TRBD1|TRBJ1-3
CASTERDRGLGNTIYF
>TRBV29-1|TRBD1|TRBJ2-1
CSVPPGTGNNEQFF
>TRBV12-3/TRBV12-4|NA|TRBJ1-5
CASSLETDRDSNQPQHF
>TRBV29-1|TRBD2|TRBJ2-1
CSAGGRLAGIEGNEQFF
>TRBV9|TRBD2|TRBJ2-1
CASSVGPPLAGNEQFF
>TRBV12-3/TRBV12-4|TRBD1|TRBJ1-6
CASSYGTDNSPLHF
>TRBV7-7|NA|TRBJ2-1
CASSLAESSDEQFF
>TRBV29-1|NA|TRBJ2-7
CSVLPGTSVSYEQYF
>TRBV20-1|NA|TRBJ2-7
CSARWGGNSYEQYF
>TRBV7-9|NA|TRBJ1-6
CASSLAAGRQNSPLHF
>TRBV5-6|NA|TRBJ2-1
CASSLASSNEQFF
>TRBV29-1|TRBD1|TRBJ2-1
CSITGVSSYNEQFF
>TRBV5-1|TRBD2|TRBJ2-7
CASSDTRVIAGGPTYEQYF
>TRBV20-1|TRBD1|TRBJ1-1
CSAPDRAEYGGTEAFF
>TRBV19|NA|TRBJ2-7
CATTGFQGYEQYF
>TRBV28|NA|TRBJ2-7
CASSTGRGEQYF
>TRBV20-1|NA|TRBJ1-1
CSAPRGQGPKNTEAFF
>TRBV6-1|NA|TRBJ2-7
CASSGADSSSSYEQYF
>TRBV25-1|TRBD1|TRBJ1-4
CASSDRQGRSDEKLFF
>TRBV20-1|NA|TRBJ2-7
CSASRRSSYEQYF
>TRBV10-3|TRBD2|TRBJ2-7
CAIRPAGPRHSYEQYF
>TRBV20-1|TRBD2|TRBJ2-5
CSARASGDQSPQYF
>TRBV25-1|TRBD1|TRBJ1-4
CASSDSGTGVEKLFF